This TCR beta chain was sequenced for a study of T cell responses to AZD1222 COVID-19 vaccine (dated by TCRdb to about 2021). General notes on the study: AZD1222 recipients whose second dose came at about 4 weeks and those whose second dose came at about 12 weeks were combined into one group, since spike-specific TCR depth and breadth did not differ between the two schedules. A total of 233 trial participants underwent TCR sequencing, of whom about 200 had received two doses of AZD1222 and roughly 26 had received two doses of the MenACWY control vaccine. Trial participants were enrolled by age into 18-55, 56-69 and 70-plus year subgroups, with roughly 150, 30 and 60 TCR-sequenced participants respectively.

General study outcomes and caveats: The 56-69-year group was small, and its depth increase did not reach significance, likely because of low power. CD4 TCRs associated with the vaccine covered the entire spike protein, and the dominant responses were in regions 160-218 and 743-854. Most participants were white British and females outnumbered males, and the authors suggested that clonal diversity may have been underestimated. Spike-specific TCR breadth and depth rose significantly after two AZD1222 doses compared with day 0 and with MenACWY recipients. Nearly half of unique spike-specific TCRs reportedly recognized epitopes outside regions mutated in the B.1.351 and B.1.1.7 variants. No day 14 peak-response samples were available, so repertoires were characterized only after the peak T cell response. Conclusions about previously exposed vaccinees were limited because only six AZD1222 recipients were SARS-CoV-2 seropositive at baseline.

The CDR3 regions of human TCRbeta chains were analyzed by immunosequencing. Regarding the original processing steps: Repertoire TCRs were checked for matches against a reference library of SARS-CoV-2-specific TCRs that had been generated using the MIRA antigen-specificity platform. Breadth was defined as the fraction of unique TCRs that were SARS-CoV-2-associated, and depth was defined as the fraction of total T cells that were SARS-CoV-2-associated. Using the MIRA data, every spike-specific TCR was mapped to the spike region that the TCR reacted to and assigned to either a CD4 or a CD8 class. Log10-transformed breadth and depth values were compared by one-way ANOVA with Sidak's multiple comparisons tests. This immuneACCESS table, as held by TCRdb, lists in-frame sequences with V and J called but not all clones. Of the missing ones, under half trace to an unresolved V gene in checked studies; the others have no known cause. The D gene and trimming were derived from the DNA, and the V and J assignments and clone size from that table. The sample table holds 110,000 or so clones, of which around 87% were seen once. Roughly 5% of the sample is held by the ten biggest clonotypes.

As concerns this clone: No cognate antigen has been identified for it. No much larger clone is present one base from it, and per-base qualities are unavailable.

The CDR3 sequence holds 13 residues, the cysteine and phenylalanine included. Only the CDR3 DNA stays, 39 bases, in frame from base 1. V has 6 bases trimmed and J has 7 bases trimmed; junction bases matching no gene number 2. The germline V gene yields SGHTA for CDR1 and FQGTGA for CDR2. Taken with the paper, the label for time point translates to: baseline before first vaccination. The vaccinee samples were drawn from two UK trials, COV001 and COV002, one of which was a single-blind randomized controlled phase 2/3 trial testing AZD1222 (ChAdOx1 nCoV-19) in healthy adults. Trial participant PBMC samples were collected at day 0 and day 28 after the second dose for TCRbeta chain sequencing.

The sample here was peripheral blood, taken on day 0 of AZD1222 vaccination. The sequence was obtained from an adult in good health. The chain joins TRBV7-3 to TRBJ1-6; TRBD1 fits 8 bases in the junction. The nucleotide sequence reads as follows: TGTGCCAGCAGTTGGGACAGGAATTCACCCCTCCACTTT. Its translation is CASSWDRNSPLHF.